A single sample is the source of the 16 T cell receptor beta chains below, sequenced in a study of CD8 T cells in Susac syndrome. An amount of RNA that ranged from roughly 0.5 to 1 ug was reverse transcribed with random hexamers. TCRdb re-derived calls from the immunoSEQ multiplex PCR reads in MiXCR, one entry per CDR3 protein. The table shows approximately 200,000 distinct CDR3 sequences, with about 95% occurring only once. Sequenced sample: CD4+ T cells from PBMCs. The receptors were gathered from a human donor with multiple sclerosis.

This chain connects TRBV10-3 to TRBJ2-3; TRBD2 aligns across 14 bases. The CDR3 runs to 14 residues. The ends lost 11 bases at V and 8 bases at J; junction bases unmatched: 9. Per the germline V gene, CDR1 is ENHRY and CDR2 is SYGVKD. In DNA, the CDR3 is TGTGCCGCCAGGACTAGCGGGGGGAAGATTACGCAGTATTTT. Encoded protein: CAARTSGGKITQYF.

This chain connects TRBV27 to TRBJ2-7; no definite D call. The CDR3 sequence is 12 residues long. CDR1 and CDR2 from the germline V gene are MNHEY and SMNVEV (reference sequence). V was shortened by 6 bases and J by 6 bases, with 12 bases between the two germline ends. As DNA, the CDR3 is TGTGCCAGCAGATACCTACTTGGCGAGCAGTACGTC. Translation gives CASRYLLGEQYV.

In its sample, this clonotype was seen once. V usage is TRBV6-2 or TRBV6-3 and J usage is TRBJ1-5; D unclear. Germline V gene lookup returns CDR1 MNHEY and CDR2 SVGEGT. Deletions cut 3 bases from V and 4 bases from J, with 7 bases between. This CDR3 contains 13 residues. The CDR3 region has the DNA TGTGCCAGCAGTTATGAGGGAAATCAGCCCCAGCATTTT. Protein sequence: CASSYEGNQPQHF.

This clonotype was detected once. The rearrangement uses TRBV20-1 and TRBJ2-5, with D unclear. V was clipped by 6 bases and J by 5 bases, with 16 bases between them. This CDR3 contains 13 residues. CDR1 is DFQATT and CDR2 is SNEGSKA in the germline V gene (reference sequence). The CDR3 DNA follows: TGCAGTGCCTCTGGGCACCCCGGGGAGACCCAGTACTTC. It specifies CSASGHPGETQYF.

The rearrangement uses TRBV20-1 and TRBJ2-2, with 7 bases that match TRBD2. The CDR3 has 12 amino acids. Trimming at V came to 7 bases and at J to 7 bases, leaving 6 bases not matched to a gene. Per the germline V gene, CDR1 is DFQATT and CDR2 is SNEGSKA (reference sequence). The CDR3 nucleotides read TGCAGTGTCCGGGGAGGGAGCGGGGAGCTGTTTTTT. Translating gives CSVRGGSGELFF.

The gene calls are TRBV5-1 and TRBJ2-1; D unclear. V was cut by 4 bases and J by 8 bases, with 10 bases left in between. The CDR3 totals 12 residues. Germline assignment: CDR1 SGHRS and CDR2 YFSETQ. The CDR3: CASSLTTDEQFF. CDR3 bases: TGCGCCAGCAGCCTCACAACGGATGAGCAGTTCTTC. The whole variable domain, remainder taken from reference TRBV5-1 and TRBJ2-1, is KAGVTQTPRYLIKTRGQQVTLSCSPISGHRSVSWYQQTPGQGLQFLFEYFSETQRNKGNFPGRFSGRQFSNSRSEMNVSTLELGDSALYLCASSLTTDEQFFGPGTRLTVL.

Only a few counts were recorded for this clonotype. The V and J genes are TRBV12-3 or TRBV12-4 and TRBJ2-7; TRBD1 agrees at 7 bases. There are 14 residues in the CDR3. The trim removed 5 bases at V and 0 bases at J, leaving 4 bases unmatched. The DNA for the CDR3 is TGTGCCAGCAGTCCCGGACAGGCCTCCTACGAGCAGTACTTC. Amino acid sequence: CASSPGQASYEQYF.

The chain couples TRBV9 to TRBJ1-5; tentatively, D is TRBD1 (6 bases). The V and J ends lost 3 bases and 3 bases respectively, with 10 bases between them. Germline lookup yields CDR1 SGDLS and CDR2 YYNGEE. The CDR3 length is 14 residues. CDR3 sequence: CASSGEGVNQPQHF. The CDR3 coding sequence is TGTGCCAGCAGCGGGGAGGGGGTCAATCAGCCCCAGCATTTT.

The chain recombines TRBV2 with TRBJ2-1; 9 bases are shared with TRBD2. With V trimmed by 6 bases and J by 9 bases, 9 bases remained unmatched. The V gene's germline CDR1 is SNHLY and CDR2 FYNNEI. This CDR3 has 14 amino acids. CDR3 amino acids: CASSIRLRGGEQFF. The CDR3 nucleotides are TGTGCCAGCAGCATCCGTCTGCGGGGGGGTGAGCAGTTCTTC. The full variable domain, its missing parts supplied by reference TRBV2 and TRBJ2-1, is EPEVTQTPSHQVTQMGQEVILRCVPISNHLYFYWYRQILGQKVEFLVSFYNNEISEKSEIFDDQFSVERPDGSNFTLKIRSTKLEDSAMYFCASSIRLRGGEQFFGPGTRLTVL.

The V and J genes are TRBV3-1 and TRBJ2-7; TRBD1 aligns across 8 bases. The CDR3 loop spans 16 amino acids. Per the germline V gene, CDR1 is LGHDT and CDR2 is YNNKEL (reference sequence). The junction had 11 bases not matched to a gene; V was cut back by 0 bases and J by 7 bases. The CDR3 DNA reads TGTGCCAGCAGCCAAGATGCGGCAGGGGGCTTGCGAGAGCAGTACGTC. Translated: CASSQDAAGGLREQYV.

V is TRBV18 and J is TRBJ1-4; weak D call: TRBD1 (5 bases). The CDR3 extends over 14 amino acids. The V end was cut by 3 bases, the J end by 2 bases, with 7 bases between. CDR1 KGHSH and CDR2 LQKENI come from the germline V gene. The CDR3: CASSPPGTNEKLFF. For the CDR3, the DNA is TGTGCCAGCTCACCGCCAGGGACTAATGAAAAACTGTTTTTT.

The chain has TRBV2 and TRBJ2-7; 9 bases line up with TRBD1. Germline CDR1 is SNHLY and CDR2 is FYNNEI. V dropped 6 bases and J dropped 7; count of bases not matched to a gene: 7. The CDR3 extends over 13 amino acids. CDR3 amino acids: CASSVLTGGEQYF. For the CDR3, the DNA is TGTGCCAGCAGCGTATTGACAGGGGGAGAGCAGTACTTC.

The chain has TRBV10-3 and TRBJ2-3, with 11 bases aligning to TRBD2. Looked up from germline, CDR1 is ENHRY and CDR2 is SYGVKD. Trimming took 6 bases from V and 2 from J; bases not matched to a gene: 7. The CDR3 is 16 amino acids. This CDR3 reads CAIRITSGGTTDTQYF. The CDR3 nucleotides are TGTGCCATCAGGATTACTAGCGGGGGAACCACAGATACGCAGTATTTT.

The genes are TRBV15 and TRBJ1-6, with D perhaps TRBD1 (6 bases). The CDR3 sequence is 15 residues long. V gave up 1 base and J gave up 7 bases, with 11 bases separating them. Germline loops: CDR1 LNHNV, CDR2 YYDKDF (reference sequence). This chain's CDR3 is CATSRGTGTNSPLHF. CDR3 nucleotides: TGTGCCACCAGCAGAGGAACAGGGACCAATTCACCCCTCCACTTT.

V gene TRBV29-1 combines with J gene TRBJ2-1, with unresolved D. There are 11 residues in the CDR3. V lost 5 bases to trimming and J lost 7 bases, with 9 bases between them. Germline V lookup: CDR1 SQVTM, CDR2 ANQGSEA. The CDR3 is CSVLRGNEQFF. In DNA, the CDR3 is TGCAGCGTTCTACGTGGTAATGAGCAGTTCTTC.

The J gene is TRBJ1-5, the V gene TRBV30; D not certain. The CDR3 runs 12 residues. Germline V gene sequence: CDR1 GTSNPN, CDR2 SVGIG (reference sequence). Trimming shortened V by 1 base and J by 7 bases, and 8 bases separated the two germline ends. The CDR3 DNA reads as TGTGCCTGGAGTGGTCCGGGGCAGCCCCAGCATTTT. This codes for CAWSGPGQPQHF.